This TCR beta chain is drawn from a study of blood T cell repertoires in COVID-19. Turning to the study itself: Whether acute or convalescent, the COVID-19 samples came from the United States, Italy and Spain.

This CDR3 contains 13 residues. The V and J ends lost 3 bases and 5 bases, in that order; junction bases with no gene match: 3. Germline assignment: CDR1 SQVTM and CDR2 ANQGSEA. Some clones are missing from TCRdb's copy, which holds only in-frame ones; the method was immunoSEQ multiplex PCR. The sample shows some 460,000 clones, roughly 89% of them seen only once. Sequenced material: peripheral blood. This chain joins TRBV29-1 and TRBJ2-5, with 10 bases that match TRBD2. The clonotype originates from a woman younger than 45 with acute or convalescent COVID-19. The CDR3, as DNA: TGCAGCGTTGAGACTAGCGGGTGGGAGACCCAGTACTTC. Its protein product is CSVETSGWETQYF.